This T cell receptor (beta chain) was sequenced for a study of T cells in Graves' hyperthyroidism and ophthalmopathy. Turning to the study itself: Peripheral blood collection took place at initial diagnosis, before any treatment.

Germline assignment: CDR1 LNHDA and CDR2 SQIVND (reference sequence). This CDR3 contains 14 residues. Trimming left V 5 bases short and J 7 bases short, with 12 bases between. General observations from the study: Most thyroid clonotypes that were expanded above 0.001 also turned up in blood. Ophthalmopathy prediction by the model preceded onset by a median about 6.3 months.

Amplification of TCR beta CDR3 regions was performed using RNA transcripts as template. The HTBI primer set was used in a first-round RT-PCR of the TCR CDR3. TCRdb reprocessed the multiplex PCR reads via MiXCR and lists one record per CDR3 protein. This table has some 360,000 distinct CDR3 sequences, more than 11% appearing once. Of note for this clonotype: What it binds is not known.

Pregnant or lactating patients were excluded, as were those with uncontrolled infection or other autoimmune disease. Sequencing was carried out using blood. This TCR was sampled from a woman aged 60-75 years with Graves' hyperthyroidism. V and J are TRBV19 and TRBJ1-6; D gene unclear. CDR3 amino acids: CASSYRTENSPLHF. The DNA of the CDR3 is TGTGCCAGTAGTTATCGGACCGAAAATTCACCCCTCCACTTT.